The entry that follows covers one TCR beta chain sequence. The junction had 1 base not matched to a gene; V was cut back by 4 bases and J by 1 base. From germline, CDR1 is KGHDR and CDR2 SFDVKD. This CDR3 is built from 15 residues. The repertoire was sequenced with immunoSEQ multiplex PCR; TCRdb's copy has only in-frame clones and lacks some. The table includes 150,000 to 200,000 clones, around 77% detected once. The data stem from a study of blood T cell repertoires in COVID-19. Study-wide context: Samples of COVID-19 (acute and convalescent) were obtained from the United States, Italy and Spain. T cells, B-cell-depleted T cells, or PBMCs provided the cDNA or gDNA that served as material.

Sequencing was done on a sample of peripheral blood. The TCR was taken from an older man with active or convalescent COVID-19. The genes are TRBV24-1 and TRBJ2-3; 10 nucleotides agree with TRBD1. The CDR3 nucleotides are TGTGCCACCAGTGAGGGGACAGGGGGCACAGATACGCAGTATTTT. Translation: CATSEGTGGTDTQYF.